This TCR beta chain was identified in a study of blood T cell repertoires in COVID-19. The protocol was immunoSEQ multiplex PCR, while the TCRdb copy is restricted to in-frame clones and leaves out a portion. The table has some 250,000 clones, around 82% seen once. The CDR3 loop spans 15 amino acids. Trimming removed 4 bases from V and 2 bases from J, with 16 bases in between. Germline V gives CDR1 SGHRS, CDR2 YFSETQ. Sequenced material: peripheral blood. This TCR derives from a man older than 75 with acute or convalescent COVID-19. This sequence joins TRBV5-1 and TRBJ2-7; weak D call: TRBD1 (5 bases). This chain's CDR3 is CASSHDSPGAYEQYF. In DNA, the CDR3 is TGCGCCAGCAGCCATGACAGCCCTGGGGCCTACGAGCAGTACTTC. Together with reference TRBV5-1 and TRBJ2-7, the CDR3 gives the full variable domain: KAGVTQTPRYLIKTRGQQVTLSCSPISGHRSVSWYQQTPGQGLQFLFEYFSETQRNKGNFPGRFSGRQFSNSRSEMNVSTLELGDSALYLCASSHDSPGAYEQYFGPGTRLTVT.